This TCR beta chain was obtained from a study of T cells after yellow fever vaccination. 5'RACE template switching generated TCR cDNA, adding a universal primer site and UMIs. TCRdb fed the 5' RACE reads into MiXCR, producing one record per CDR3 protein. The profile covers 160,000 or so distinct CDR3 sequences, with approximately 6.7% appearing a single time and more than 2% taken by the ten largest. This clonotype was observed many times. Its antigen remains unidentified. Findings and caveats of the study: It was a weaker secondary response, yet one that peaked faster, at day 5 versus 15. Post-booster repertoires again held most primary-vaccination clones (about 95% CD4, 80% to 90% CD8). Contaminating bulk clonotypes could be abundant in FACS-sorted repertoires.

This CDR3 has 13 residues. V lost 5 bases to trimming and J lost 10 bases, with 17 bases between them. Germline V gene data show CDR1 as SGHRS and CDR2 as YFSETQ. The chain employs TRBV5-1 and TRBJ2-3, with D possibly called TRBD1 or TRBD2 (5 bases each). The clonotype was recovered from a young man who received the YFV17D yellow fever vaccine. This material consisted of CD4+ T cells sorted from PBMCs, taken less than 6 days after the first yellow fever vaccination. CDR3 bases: TGCGCCAGCAGTGACGGGGCCCTAGACGCGCAGTATTTT. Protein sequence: CASSDGALDAQYF.